Following are 5 T cell receptor beta chains from one sample sequenced in a study of T cell responses to AZD1222 COVID-19 vaccine (dated by TCRdb to 2020 to 2023). Receptor amplification or capture employed the immunoSEQ multiplex PCR assay. TCRdb took this table from immuneACCESS and kept in-frame rearrangements with V and J called. Such tables lack part of the clones; where checked against another copy, unresolved V genes explain under half of the gap, and the rest is unexplained. The sample yields some 130,000 clones; over 85% were counted once. The ten biggest clones cover roughly 8.9% of the sample. In light of the paper, this sample's time point label describes: baseline before first vaccination. This specimen consisted of peripheral blood, obtained on day 0 of AZD1222 vaccination. All receptors derive from an adult in good health.

The chain employs TRBV6-4 and TRBJ2-7, with a weak D call TRBD2 (6 bases). CDR1 is MRHNA, CDR2 SNTAGT, per germline. Trimming left V 7 bases short and J 9 bases short, with 19 bases between. The CDR3 spans 13 residues. The CDR3: CASTIDGGRVQYF. DNA of the CDR3: TGTGCCAGCACCATAGACGGAGGGCGCGTGCAGTACTTC.

The genes are TRBV19 and TRBJ1-4, with D possibly matching TRBD1 (6 bases). The CDR3 consists of 16 residues. Germline V gene lookup returns CDR1 LNHDA and CDR2 SQIVND (reference sequence). V was pared by 4 bases and J by 8 bases, with 20 bases between. The CDR3: CASSTPGSRRGEKLFF. In DNA, the CDR3 is TGTGCCAGTAGTACGCCGGGCTCAAGGAGGGGGGAAAAACTGTTTTTT.

The rearrangement uses TRBV20-1 and TRBJ2-7; no clear D gene. CDR1 is DFQATT and CDR2 is SNEGSKA in the germline V gene (reference sequence). V lost 3 bases and J 4 bases, leaving 13 bases between the germline ends. CDR3 length: 13 residues. The CDR3 is CSASNPPRYEQYF. In nucleotides, the CDR3 is TGCAGTGCTAGTAATCCTCCTAGGTACGAGCAGTACTTC.

This clone has a handful of counts. This chain uses TRBV11-3 with TRBJ1-1; D is possibly TRBD1 (5 bases). The V end lost 0 bases, the J end lost 0 bases, and 8 bases lay between the germline ends. Germline V gene data show CDR1 as SGHNT and CDR2 as YENEEA. The CDR3 runs to 15 residues. In nucleotides, the CDR3 is TGTGCCAGCAGCTTAGACGGCAGGGTGAACACTGAAGCTTTCTTT. Translation gives CASSLDGRVNTEAFF.

The chain joins TRBV7-9 to TRBJ1-4; no clear D. Germline CDR1 SEHNR, CDR2 FQNEAQ (reference sequence). V lost 5 bases to trimming and J lost 5 bases, with 12 bases between them. The CDR3 extends over 14 amino acids. The CDR3 is CASSPTQMNEKLFF. CDR3 DNA: TGTGCCAGCAGCCCTACCCAGATGAATGAAAAACTGTTTTTT.